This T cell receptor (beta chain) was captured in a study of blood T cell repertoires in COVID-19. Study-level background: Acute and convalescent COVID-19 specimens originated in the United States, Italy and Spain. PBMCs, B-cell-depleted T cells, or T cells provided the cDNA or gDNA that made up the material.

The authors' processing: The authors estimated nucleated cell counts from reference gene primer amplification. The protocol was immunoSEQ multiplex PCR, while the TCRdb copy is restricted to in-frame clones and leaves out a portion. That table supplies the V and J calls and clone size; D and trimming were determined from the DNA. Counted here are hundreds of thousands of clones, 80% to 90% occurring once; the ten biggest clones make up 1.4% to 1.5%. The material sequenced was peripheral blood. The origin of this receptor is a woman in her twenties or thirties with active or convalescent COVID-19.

DNA of the CDR3: TGTGCCAGTTCGTCGGCGGGAGGGACCCAGTACTTC. Its translation is CASSSAGGTQYF. The chain is built from TRBV2 and TRBJ2-5, with 8 bases lining up with TRBD2. The CDR3 is made up of 12 amino acids. With V trimmed by 9 bases and J by 7 bases, 7 bases remained unmatched. Germline CDR1 and CDR2: SNHLY and FYNNEI.